These 17 T cell receptor beta chains were all obtained from the same sample, sequenced in a study of T cell responses to AZD1222 COVID-19 vaccine. Data came from immunoSEQ multiplex PCR; TCRdb stores just in-frame clones and leaves some out. The sample lists 150,000 to 200,000 clones; 85% to 95% were seen once. This specimen was peripheral blood, taken on day 0 of AZD1222 vaccination. These receptors were obtained from an adult in good health.

In its sample, this clone was seen once. This rearrangement joins TRBV7-2 to TRBJ1-6; D unclear. The CDR3 runs 16 residues. Germline CDR1 and CDR2: SGHTA and FQGNSA. Trimming removed 6 bases from V and 9 bases from J, with 21 bases in between. The CDR3 DNA reads TGTGCCAGCAGAAAGACCCCTAGGGAGAATGGTTCACCCCTCCACTTT. Translated, it gives CASRKTPRENGSPLHF. The whole variable domain, filled in from reference TRBV7-2 and TRBJ1-6, reads GAGVSQSPSNKVTEKGKDVELRCDPISGHTALYWYRQSLGQGLEFLIYFQGNSAPDKSGLPSDRFSAERTGGSVSTLTIQRTQQEDSAVYLCASRKTPRENGSPLHFGNGTRLTVT.

V and J are TRBV2 and TRBJ1-1, with 8 positions matching TRBD1. V trimming: 4 bases; J trimming: 5 bases; junction bases outside the gene matches: 6. This CDR3 comprises 14 residues. The germline V gene encodes CDR1 SNHLY and CDR2 FYNNEI. The CDR3, as DNA: TGTGCCAGCAGTGGACAGGGGATCAGGACTGAAGCTTTCTTT. Translation gives CASSGQGIRTEAFF.

This chain uses TRBV19 with TRBJ1-3, with D unresolved. The CDR3 has 13 residues. Trimming stripped 0 bases from V and 2 bases from J, with 2 bases between. Per germline, CDR1 LNHDA and CDR2 SQIVND (reference sequence). This CDR3 reads CASSIDTGNTIYF. The CDR3 DNA is TGTGCCAGTAGTATAGATACTGGAAACACCATATATTTT.

This clone was detected many times. The V and J genes are TRBV3-1 (or the pseudogene TRBV3-2) and TRBJ1-2; possible D gene TRBD1, 6 bases. Germline V gene lookup returns CDR1 LGHDT and CDR2 YNNKEL (reference sequence). There are 14 residues in the CDR3. V was cut by 0 bases and J by 6 bases, with 11 bases left in between. CDR3: CASSQDAGAHGYTF. The CDR3 nucleotides are TGTGCCAGCAGCCAAGATGCGGGGGCGCATGGCTACACCTTC.

As DNA, the CDR3 is TGTGCCAGCAAAACAGGGACCAATTCACCCCTCCACTTT. The encoded protein is CASKTGTNSPLHF. This chain links TRBV19 with TRBJ1-6; possible D gene TRBD1, 6 bases. Germline V CDR1 and CDR2: LNHDA, SQIVND (reference sequence). Trimming stripped 9 bases from V and 7 bases from J, with 13 bases between. This CDR3 region has 13 residues.

The chain carries TRBV12-5 and TRBJ1-4; D remains unclear. CDR3 length: 14 residues. The germline V and J ends were trimmed by 5 bases and 0 bases, with 7 bases remaining between them. In germline, CDR1 is LGHNT, CDR2 FRNRAP. Here the CDR3 reads CASGTTSTNEKLFF. The CDR3 DNA reads TGTGCTAGTGGTACGACATCAACTAATGAAAAACTGTTTTTT.

V and J are TRBV6-5 and TRBJ1-5; 7 bases agree with TRBD1. The J segment lost 5 bases and the V segment lost 6 bases, leaving 10 bases of the junction unmatched. CDR1 MNHEY and CDR2 SVGAGI come from the germline V gene. CDR3 length: 15 residues. The CDR3 loop is CASRDEQGPYQPQHF. The CDR3 coding sequence is TGTGCCAGCAGAGACGAACAGGGGCCGTATCAGCCCCAGCATTTT.

This clone appeared once. The chain employs TRBV4-1 and TRBJ2-3, with D perhaps TRBD1 (6 bases). Germline V gene sequence: CDR1 MGHRA, CDR2 YSYEKL. Trimming cost V 4 bases and J 3 bases, with 17 bases left between them. This CDR3 contains 16 residues. Written as DNA, the CDR3 is TGCGCCAGCAGCCGAAATCAGGGGACAATAACAGATACGCAGTATTTT. This gives the protein CASSRNQGTITDTQYF.

The chain combines TRBV11-2 with TRBJ2-1; D is possibly TRBD2 (6 bases). V gave up 6 bases and J gave up 9 bases, with 18 bases separating them. Germline values: CDR1 SGHAT, CDR2 FQNNGV. The CDR3 loop spans 14 amino acids. CDR3 region: CASSPLWGGGEQFF. The CDR3 DNA is TGTGCCAGCAGTCCCCTATGGGGAGGAGGTGAGCAGTTCTTC.

The chain joins TRBV10-3 to TRBJ1-1; a possible D gene is TRBD1 (6 bases). This CDR3 is 13 amino acids long. Trimming pared 3 bases from V and 5 bases from J, leaving 10 bases between. Germline V CDR1 and CDR2: ENHRY, SYGVKD. The CDR3 protein is CAISDTGTTEAFF. The CDR3 nucleotides read TGTGCCATCAGTGACACCGGGACAACTGAAGCTTTCTTT.

The sample holds a few counts of this clone. V and J are TRBV11-2 and TRBJ1-4; D may be TRBD1 (5 bases). V lost 9 bases to trimming and J lost 2 bases, with 13 bases between them. This CDR3 region has 14 residues. The germline gives CDR1 SGHAT, CDR2 FQNNGV. As DNA, the CDR3 is TGTGCCAGTGGCCCCGGGGGGACTAATGAAAAACTGTTTTTT. Translated: CASGPGGTNEKLFF. Full variable domain (rest looked up from reference TRBV11-2 and TRBJ1-4): EAGVAQSPRYKIIEKRQSVAFWCNPISGHATLYWYQQILGQGPKLLIQFQNNGVVDDSQLPKDRFSAERLKGVDSTLKIQPAKLEDSAVYLCASGPGGTNEKLFFGSGTQLSVL.

This chain uses TRBV25-1 with TRBJ2-7; 7 bases match TRBD2. The length of the CDR3 is 15 residues. Germline values: CDR1 MGHDK, CDR2 SYGVNS. Trimming took 1 base from V and 4 from J; bases not matched to a gene: 7. CDR3 bases: TGTGCCAGCAGTGAATTAGGGCTAGCGGAGTACGAGCAGTACTTC. Amino acids: CASSELGLAEYEQYF.

The rearrangement links TRBV6-5 to TRBJ1-1; D is unclear. V was clipped by 5 bases and J by 6 bases, with 10 bases between them. The CDR3 consists of 12 residues. CDR1 is MNHEY and CDR2 is SVGAGI in the germline V gene. CDR3 sequence reads: CASSPRRAEAFF. CDR3 nucleotide sequence: TGTGCCAGCAGTCCCCGCCGGGCTGAAGCTTTCTTT.

This sequence joins TRBV27 and TRBJ1-1; possibly TRBD1 for D (6 bases). CDR1 is MNHEY and CDR2 is SMNVEV in the germline V gene (reference sequence). CDR3 length equals 14 residues. Between the trimmed V and J ends, which lost 6 bases and 0 bases, there was a span of 11 bases. CDR3 sequence reads: CASRSRQVNTEAFF. The DNA for the CDR3 is TGTGCCAGCAGGTCCCGACAGGTGAACACTGAAGCTTTCTTT.

The chain joins TRBV30 to TRBJ1-1; 7 bases are shared with TRBD1. The CDR3 totals 12 residues. The junction had 6 bases not matched to a gene; V was cut back by 5 bases and J by 6 bases. CDR1 and CDR2 from the germline V gene are GTSNPN and SVGIG (reference sequence). The CDR3 reads CAWHTGVPEAFF. In DNA form, the CDR3 reads TGTGCCTGGCACACAGGGGTGCCTGAAGCTTTCTTT.

The chain carries TRBV29-1 and TRBJ1-1; TRBD1 aligns across 8 bases. V trimming: 4 bases; J trimming: 11 bases; junction bases outside the gene matches: 9. In germline, CDR1 is SQVTM, CDR2 ANQGSEA. This CDR3 is built from 12 residues. The CDR3 DNA reads as TGCAGCGTTGGGACCCCGGACAGGGAGGCTTTCTTT. Translation gives CSVGTPDREAFF.

The chain links TRBV20-1 to TRBJ2-7; D is unclear. Trimming removed 5 bases at V and 4 bases at J, with 9 bases between. Germline CDR1 DFQATT, CDR2 SNEGSKA (reference sequence). The CDR3 sequence is 11 residues long. CDR3 sequence reads: CSAPGPYEQYF. The DNA of the CDR3 is TGCAGTGCTCCCGGACCATACGAGCAGTACTTC.